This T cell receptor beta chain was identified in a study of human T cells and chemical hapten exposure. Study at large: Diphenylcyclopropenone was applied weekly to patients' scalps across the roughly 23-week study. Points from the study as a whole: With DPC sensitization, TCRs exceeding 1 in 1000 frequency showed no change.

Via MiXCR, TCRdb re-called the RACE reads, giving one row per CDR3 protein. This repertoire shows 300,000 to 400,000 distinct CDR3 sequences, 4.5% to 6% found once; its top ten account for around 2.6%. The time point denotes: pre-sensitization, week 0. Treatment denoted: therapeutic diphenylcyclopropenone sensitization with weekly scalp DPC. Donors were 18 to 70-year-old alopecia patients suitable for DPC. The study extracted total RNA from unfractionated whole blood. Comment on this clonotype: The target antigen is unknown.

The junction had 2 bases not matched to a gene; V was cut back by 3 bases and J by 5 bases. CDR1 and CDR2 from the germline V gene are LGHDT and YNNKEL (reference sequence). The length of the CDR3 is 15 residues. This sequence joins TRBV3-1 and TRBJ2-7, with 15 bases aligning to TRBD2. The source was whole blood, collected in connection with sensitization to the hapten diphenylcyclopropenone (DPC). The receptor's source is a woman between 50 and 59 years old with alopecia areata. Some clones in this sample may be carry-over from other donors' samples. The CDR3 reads CASSHGLAGGNEQYF. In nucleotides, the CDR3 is TGTGCCAGCAGCCACGGACTAGCGGGAGGGAACGAGCAGTACTTC.